Listed here is a single T cell receptor beta chain. Extracted RNA was reverse transcribed, and the resulting cDNA served as sequencing template. Generated by immunoSEQ multiplex PCR, the TCRdb table keeps only in-frame clones and is missing some. This sample has 110,000 or so clones, with 35% to 40% found just once. V lost 1 base to trimming and J lost 4 bases; unmatched junction nucleotides: 11. This CDR3 comprises 17 residues. The germline V gene encodes CDR1 LGHNA and CDR2 YNFKEQ. Lesional scalp punch biopsies and peripheral blood came from alopecia areata patients. Isolation of CD4+ and CD8+ T cells from PBMCs was achieved by sorting. These data are taken from a study of CD8+ T cells in alopecia areata. Overall study context: Treated patients were dosed with oral tofacitinib, taking 5 to 10 mg twice daily.

This receptor was identified in a human donor with alopecia areata. The chain couples TRBV4-2 to TRBJ2-5; 8 positions match TRBD2. What was sequenced was CD4+ T cells sorted from blood. CDR3 DNA: TGTGCCAGCAGCCAAGGGGACCGTGGGAGCGGGAGAGAGACCCAGTACTTC. Protein: CASSQGDRGSGRETQYF.